This T cell receptor beta chain stems from a study of CD8+ T cells in alopecia areata. General study results and limits: Higher clonality than in normal scalp was seen in lesional scalp, especially alopecia totalis/universalis.

Sequencing used cDNA as its template, made by extracting RNA and reverse transcribing it. The data were produced by immunoSEQ multiplex PCR, yet TCRdb's version contains in-frame clones alone and is incomplete. The data show around 200,000 clones, around three fifths seen once. Described treatment: oral pan-JAK inhibitor, 5-10 mg twice daily. A word on this clone: What it recognizes is unknown. Germline is not matched at one junction end, which may reflect a read error.

The specimen comprised CD8+ T cells sorted from blood, sampled at week 24, from a patient treated with tofacitinib. The receptor was isolated from a human donor with alopecia areata.

CDR3 nucleotide sequence: TGCGCCAGCAGCTTCATGGGACAGGGAGCCACAGATACGCAGTATTTC. Translating gives CASSFMGQGATDTQYF. This chain uses TRBV5-1 with TRBJ2-3; TRBD1 agrees at 9 bases. Germline V lookup: CDR1 SGHRS, CDR2 YFSETQ. This CDR3 has 16 residues. Filled out from reference TRBV5-1 and TRBJ2-3, the complete variable domain reads KAGVTQTPRYLIKTRGQQVTLSCSPISGHRSVSWYQQTPGQGLQFLFEYFSETQRNKGNFPGRFSGRQFSNSRSEMNVSTLELGDSALYLCASSFMGQGATDTQYFGPGTRLTVL.